This passage covers 11 T cell receptor beta chains from one sample sequenced in a study of Ad26.COV2.S vaccination and SARS-CoV-2 variants. As for treatment: roughly 20 received Ad26.COV2.S at low or high dose, single or two shots; several received placebo; per-sample allocation not given. Sampling was done on day 63 after the first vaccine or placebo injection. Sequencing used immunoSEQ multiplex PCR; TCRdb keeps in-frame clones, though not all of them. The sample holds 300,000 to 350,000 clones, 85% to 90% seen once. Sequenced material: peripheral blood, taken in a trial of Ad26.COV2.S vaccine versus placebo. These receptors were taken from a person aged 18 to 59 who received the Ad26.COV2.S COVID-19 vaccine or a placebo.

The V and J genes are TRBV25-1 and TRBJ2-3; possible D gene TRBD2, 6 bases. The CDR3 sequence is 13 residues long. The germline gives CDR1 MGHDK, CDR2 SYGVNS. The V end lost 1 base, the J end lost 8 bases, and 10 bases lay between the germline ends. The DNA for the CDR3 is TGTGCCAGCAGTGAATCTAGCGTGGGTACGCAGTATTTT. Amino acids: CASSESSVGTQYF.

V is TRBV19 and J is TRBJ1-5; 7 positions match TRBD1. This CDR3 has 15 amino acids. Unmatched junction bases numbered 4, after V lost 5 bases and J lost 0 bases. The V gene's germline CDR1 is LNHDA and CDR2 SQIVND (reference sequence). The CDR3 nucleotides are TGTGCCAGTAGTGAGGGGACAGTTAGCAATCAGCCCCAGCATTTT. Amino acids: CASSEGTVSNQPQHF.

CDR3 nucleotides: TGTGCCAGCAAACGGTTTTACGAGCAGTACTTC. The encoded protein is CASKRFYEQYF. This chain joins TRBV21-1 and TRBJ2-7; whether TRBD2, the table's D call, matches the DNA was not checked. TRBV21-1 is deemed a pseudogene. This CDR3 is 11 amino acids long.

This clone was detected only once. The V call is TRBV11-2, the J call TRBJ1-1; D not certain. Germline V CDR1 and CDR2: SGHAT, FQNNGV. Trimming took 5 bases from V and 1 from J, leaving 17 bases between them. The CDR3 sequence is 16 residues long. CDR3 protein: CASSPSTWLTNTEAFF. CDR3 sequence (DNA): TGTGCCAGCAGCCCAAGTACATGGCTCACGAACACTGAAGCTTTCTTT. Combining the CDR3 with reference TRBV11-2 and TRBJ1-1 gives the whole variable domain EAGVAQSPRYKIIEKRQSVAFWCNPISGHATLYWYQQILGQGPKLLIQFQNNGVVDDSQLPKDRFSAERLKGVDSTLKIQPAKLEDSAVYLCASSPSTWLTNTEAFFGQGTRLTVV.

V and J are TRBV9 and TRBJ1-2; D is ambiguous. The V and J ends lost 5 bases and 6 bases respectively, with 17 bases between them. Per germline, CDR1 SGDLS and CDR2 YYNGEE. The CDR3 contains 14 residues. CDR3 sequence reads: CASREGRTSDGYTF. The CDR3 region has the DNA TGTGCCAGCAGAGAAGGGCGGACCTCGGATGGCTACACCTTC.

The chain carries TRBV10-2 and TRBJ1-5; D is uncertain. V was trimmed by 4 bases and J by 5 bases, leaving 12 bases between them. The length of the CDR3 is 14 residues. Germline V CDR1 and CDR2: WSHSY, SAAADI. CDR3 in DNA: TGCGCCAGCAGTGGAAACAAGGGCGATCAGCCCCAGCATTTT. Its protein product is CASSGNKGDQPQHF.

This rearrangement joins TRBV11-2 to TRBJ2-7; no definite D call. Germline-derived CDR1 and CDR2 are SGHAT and FQNNGV. The CDR3 totals 14 residues. Trimming pared 6 bases from V and 0 bases from J, leaving 12 bases between. For the CDR3, the DNA is TGTGCCAGCAGAAACAAAACGGCCTCCTACGAGCAGTACTTC. Its translation is CASRNKTASYEQYF.

The chain has TRBV10-1 and TRBJ1-2; weak D call: TRBD1 (5 bases). The CDR3 is made up of 13 amino acids. Looked up from germline, CDR1 is WNHNN and CDR2 is SYGVQD (reference sequence). V lost 1 base, J lost 8 bases, and 11 bases lay in between. The CDR3 loop is CASSEYRLEGYTF. The CDR3 bases are TGCGCCAGCAGTGAGTACAGGCTGGAAGGCTACACCTTC.

Worth noting for this clone: The CDR3 does not end in the conserved phenylalanine or tryptophan, so this is likely a read error. Because the CDR3's place on the DNA is in doubt, the DNA is left out and the CDR3 is given as listed by TCRdb. V is TRBV28 and J is TRBJ1-2; the D call TRBD1 from the table was never checked on the DNA. The V gene's germline CDR1 is MDHEN and CDR2 SYDVKM. The CDR3 spans 12 amino acids, including both terminal residues. The CDR3 loop is CASSPDREIHLH.

The rearrangement joins TRBV12-3 or TRBV12-4 to TRBJ1-2; D uncertain. V lost 5 bases, J lost 9 bases, and 13 bases lay in between. The CDR3 is 12 residues long. The CDR3 reads CASSPGTRSYTF. The CDR3 DNA sequence: TGTGCCAGCAGTCCGGGAACCAGAAGCTACACCTTC.

The gene calls are TRBV2 and TRBJ2-3; 8 positions agree with TRBD2. CDR3 length: 14 residues. Trimming removed 7 bases from V and 6 bases from J; junction bases left unmatched: 9. Germline-derived CDR1 and CDR2 are SNHLY and FYNNEI. CDR3 loop: CASIGLALPDTQYF. CDR3 coding DNA: TGTGCCAGCATAGGACTAGCCTTACCTGATACGCAGTATTTT.